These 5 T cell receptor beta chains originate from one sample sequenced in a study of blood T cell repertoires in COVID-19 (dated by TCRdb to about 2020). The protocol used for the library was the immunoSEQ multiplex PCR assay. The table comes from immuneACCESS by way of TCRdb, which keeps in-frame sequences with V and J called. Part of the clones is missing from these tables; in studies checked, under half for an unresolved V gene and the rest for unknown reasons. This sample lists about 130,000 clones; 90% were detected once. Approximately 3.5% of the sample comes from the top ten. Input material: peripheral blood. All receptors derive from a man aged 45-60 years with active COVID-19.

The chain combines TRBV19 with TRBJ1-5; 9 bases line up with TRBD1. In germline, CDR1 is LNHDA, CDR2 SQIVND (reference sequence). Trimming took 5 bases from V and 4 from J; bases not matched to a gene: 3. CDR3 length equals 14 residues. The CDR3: CASSPGTGNQPQHF. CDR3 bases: TGTGCCAGTAGTCCCGGGACAGGGAATCAGCCCCAGCATTTT. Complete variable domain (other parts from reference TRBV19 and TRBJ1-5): DGGITQSPKYLFRKEGQNVTLSCEQNLNHDAMYWYRQDPGQGLRLIYYSQIVNDFQKGDIAEGYSVSREKKESFPLTVTSAQKNPTAFYLCASSPGTGNQPQHFGDGTRLSIL.

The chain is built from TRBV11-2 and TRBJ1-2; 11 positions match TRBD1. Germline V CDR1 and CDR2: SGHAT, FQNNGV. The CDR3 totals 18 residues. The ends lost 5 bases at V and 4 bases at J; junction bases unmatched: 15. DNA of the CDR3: TGTGCCAGCAGCCTTACCACTTCGGACAGGGGGCAGGTCTATGGCTACACCTTC. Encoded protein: CASSLTTSDRGQVYGYTF.

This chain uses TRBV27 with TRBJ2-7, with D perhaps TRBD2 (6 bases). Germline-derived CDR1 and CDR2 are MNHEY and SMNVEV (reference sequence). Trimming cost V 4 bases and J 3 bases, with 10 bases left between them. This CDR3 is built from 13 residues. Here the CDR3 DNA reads TGTGCCAGCAGTTCCGCGCGGGACTACGAGCAGTACGTC. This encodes CASSSARDYEQYV.

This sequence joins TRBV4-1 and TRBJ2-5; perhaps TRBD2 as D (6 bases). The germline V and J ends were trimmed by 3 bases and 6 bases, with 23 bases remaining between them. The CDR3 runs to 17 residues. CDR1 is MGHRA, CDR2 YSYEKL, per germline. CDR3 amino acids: CASSHPLRQRGGKTQYF. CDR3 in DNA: TGCGCCAGCAGCCACCCCCTCAGACAGAGGGGCGGGAAGACCCAGTACTTC.

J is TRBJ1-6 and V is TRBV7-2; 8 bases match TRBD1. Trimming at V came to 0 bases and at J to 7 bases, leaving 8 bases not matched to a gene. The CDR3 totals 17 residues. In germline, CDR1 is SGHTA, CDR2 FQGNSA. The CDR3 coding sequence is TGTGCCAGCAGCTTAGCAGGTCAGGGGGCGAGGAATTCACCCCTCCACTTT. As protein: CASSLAGQGARNSPLHF.